This TCR beta chain was sequenced during a study of T cell clones after liver transplantation. Study-wide background: TCRbeta sequencing after a pre-transplant mixed lymphocyte reaction identified graft-donor-reactive clones, later tracked in post-transplant blood. Without induction therapy, subjects received standard immunosuppression until 12-24 months post-transplant. Graft-donor-reactive sequences were compared with third-party-reactive TCRbeta sequences from pre-transplant mixed lymphocyte reactions.

V was pared by 0 bases and J by 1 base, with 6 bases of the junction left unmatched. Per germline, CDR1 SGDLS and CDR2 YYNGEE. This CDR3 spans 16 amino acids. Generated by immunoSEQ multiplex PCR, the TCRdb table keeps only in-frame clones and is missing some. The sample contains fewer than 70,000 clones, about 70% of which appear only once. The source is a human donor who received a liver transplant. Sequencing was performed on CD4+ T cells from blood, taken before liver transplant. The rearrangement links TRBV9 to TRBJ1-1; 7 bases are a match to TRBD1. CDR3 sequence reads: CASSVEKGARNTEAFF. In nucleotides, the CDR3 is TGTGCCAGCAGCGTAGAGAAGGGGGCGCGGAACACTGAAGCTTTCTTT.